This TCR beta chain was profiled in a study of blood T cell repertoires in COVID-19. Turning to the study itself: Collection of acute and convalescent COVID-19 samples took place in the United States, Italy and Spain. Sources were T cells, B-cell-depleted T cells, or PBMCs; the material itself was cDNA or gDNA.

J gave up 7 bases and V 3 bases, and 7 bases lay outside the gene matches. Per the germline V gene, CDR1 is SGHRS and CDR2 is YFSETQ. This CDR3 is built from 16 residues. Original processing notes: Reference gene primers were amplified, and this amplification served to estimate nucleated cell counts. The protocol was immunoSEQ multiplex PCR, while the TCRdb copy is restricted to in-frame clones and leaves out a portion. V, J and clone size were drawn from that table, and D and trimming were deduced from the DNA. The sample lists about 14,000 clones, around 89% occurring once. Input material: peripheral blood. The chain is built from TRBV5-1 and TRBJ2-2, with 12 bases identical to TRBD1. The sequence was obtained from a human donor in a cohort sampled during active COVID-19. The CDR3 coding sequence is TGCGCCAGCAGCTACGGGACAGGGGGCGCGAACGGGGAGCTGTTTTTT. Translated, it gives CASSYGTGGANGELFF.